This T cell receptor beta chain was profiled in a study of blood T cells in healthy people across ages. This clonotype was found a few times. V gave up 2 bases and J gave up 5 bases, with 16 bases separating them. Germline CDR1 reads SGHKS; CDR2 reads YYEKEE (reference sequence). The CDR3 is 15 amino acids. A sample-barcoded 5' primer and a J-beta primer mix were used in a second PCR of roughly 7 to 11 cycles. TCRdb analysed the 5' RACE reads with MiXCR anew, one entry per CDR3 protein. The table lists 1,500,000 or so distinct CDR3 sequences, 59% of them singletons. The gene calls are TRBV5-5 and TRBJ2-5; weak D call: TRBD2 (5 bases). This receptor was obtained from a young man in good health. Sequencing used blood. The CDR3 region is CASSLGGSDGETQYF. The CDR3 nucleotides are TGTGCCAGCAGCTTAGGAGGCTCGGATGGGGAGACCCAGTACTTC.